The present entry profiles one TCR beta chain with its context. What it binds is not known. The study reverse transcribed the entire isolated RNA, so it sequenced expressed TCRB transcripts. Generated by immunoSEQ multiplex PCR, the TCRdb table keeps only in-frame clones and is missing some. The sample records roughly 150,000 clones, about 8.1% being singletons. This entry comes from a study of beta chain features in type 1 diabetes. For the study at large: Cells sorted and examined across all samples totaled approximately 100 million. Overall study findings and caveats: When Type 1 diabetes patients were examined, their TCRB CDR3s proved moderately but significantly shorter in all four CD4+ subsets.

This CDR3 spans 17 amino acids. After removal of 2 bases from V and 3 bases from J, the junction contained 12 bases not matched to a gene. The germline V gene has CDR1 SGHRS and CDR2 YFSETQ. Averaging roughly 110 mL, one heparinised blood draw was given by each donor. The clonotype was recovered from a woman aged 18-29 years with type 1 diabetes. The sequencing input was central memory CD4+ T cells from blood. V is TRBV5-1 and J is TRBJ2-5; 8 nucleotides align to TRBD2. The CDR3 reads CASSFGEIAGTKETQYF. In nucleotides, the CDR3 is TGCGCCAGCAGCTTCGGGGAGATAGCGGGGACAAAAGAGACCCAGTACTTC.